The 10 T cell receptor beta chains presented below share a single source sample, sequenced in a study of shared clonotypes between healthy human individuals. Method: immunoSEQ multiplex PCR; TCRdb's copy keeps in-frame clones and lacks some. The sample holds approximately 1.4 million clones, roughly 98% seen once. Sequencing used naive CD4+ T cells sorted from blood. Subset in this sample: CD45RA+ positively selected. These receptor sequences come from a man aged 25-45 years in good health.

As concerns this clone: The sample has other DNA sequences that encode this CDR3 too. The chain is built from TRBV5-6 and TRBJ1-5; D gene ambiguous. The V end lost 0 bases, the J end lost 4 bases, and 8 bases lay between the germline ends. Germline-derived CDR1 and CDR2 are SGHDT and YYEEEE. This CDR3 spans 14 amino acids. CDR3 sequence (DNA): TGTGCCAGCAGCTTGGGGACGGGGAATCAGCCCCAGCATTTT. Translation: CASSLGTGNQPQHF. The full variable domain, in which reference TRBV5-6 and TRBJ1-5 provide the parts outside the CDR3, is DAGVTQSPTHLIKTRGQQVTLRCSPKSGHDTVSWYQQALGQGPQFIFQYYEEEERQRGNFPDRFSGHQFPNYSSELNVNALLLGDSALYLCASSLGTGNQPQHFGDGTRLSIL.

The chain links TRBV11-2 to TRBJ2-3; no clear D. Germline V gene sequence: CDR1 SGHAT, CDR2 FQNNGV. This CDR3 is 15 amino acids long. Trimming removed 6 bases at V and 3 bases at J, with 16 bases between. CDR3 in DNA: TGTGCCAGCAGGTCCTTCCCCCTTAGGACAGATACGCAGTATTTT. It is translated as CASRSFPLRTDTQYF. Full variable domain (outside the CDR3, taken from reference TRBV11-2 and TRBJ2-3): EAGVAQSPRYKIIEKRQSVAFWCNPISGHATLYWYQQILGQGPKLLIQFQNNGVVDDSQLPKDRFSAERLKGVDSTLKIQPAKLEDSAVYLCASRSFPLRTDTQYFGPGTRLTVL.

CDR3 DNA: TGTGCCAGCAGCAGCCGTCCCCGGACTAGCGGGGGCAATGAGCAGTTCTTC. This sequence encodes CASSSRPRTSGGNEQFF. The V and J genes are TRBV7-2 and TRBJ2-1; 13 positions agree with TRBD2. The trim removed 5 bases at V and 6 bases at J, leaving 10 bases unmatched. This CDR3 has 17 residues. CDR1 SGHTA and CDR2 FQGNSA come from the germline V gene. Drawing the rest from reference TRBV7-2 and TRBJ2-1, the complete variable domain is GAGVSQSPSNKVTEKGKDVELRCDPISGHTALYWYRQSLGQGLEFLIYFQGNSAPDKSGLPSDRFSAERTGGSVSTLTIQRTQQEDSAVYLCASSSRPRTSGGNEQFFGPGTRLTVL.

The gene calls are TRBV7-9 and TRBJ2-7; D gene uncertain. CDR3 length: 14 amino acids. The germline gives CDR1 SEHNR, CDR2 FQNEAQ (reference sequence). Trimming left V 6 bases short and J 2 bases short, with 14 bases between. Here the CDR3 reads CASSPEVTTYEQYF. The CDR3 nucleotides read TGTGCCAGCAGTCCCGAGGTAACAACCTACGAGCAGTACTTC. The full variable domain, completed using reference TRBV7-9 and TRBJ2-7, is DTGVSQNPRHKITKRGQNVTFRCDPISEHNRLYWYRQTLGQGPEFLTYFQNEAQLEKSRLLSDRFSAERPKGSFSTLEIQRTEQGDSAMYLCASSPEVTTYEQYFGPGTRLTVT.

This chain connects TRBV11-2 to TRBJ1-4; TRBD1 might be the D (5 bases). The CDR3 loop spans 15 amino acids. Per germline, CDR1 SGHAT and CDR2 FQNNGV. Between the trimmed V and J ends, which lost 1 base and 5 bases, there was a span of 11 bases. The CDR3 reads CASSLGRKGNEKLFF. CDR3 DNA sequence: TGTGCCAGCAGCTTAGGACGGAAGGGGAATGAAAAACTGTTTTTT.

As DNA, the CDR3 is TGCGCCAGCAGCCAAGTTACCGCGAACACCGGGGAGCTGTTTTTT. It is translated as CASSQVTANTGELFF. This chain links TRBV4-3 with TRBJ2-2; D unclear. Trimming took 1 base from V and 0 from J, leaving 6 bases between them. Germline CDR1 LGHNA, CDR2 YSLEER. This CDR3 is built from 15 residues.

The chain joins TRBV7-8 to TRBJ2-7; no definite D call. Germline assignment: CDR1 SGHVS and CDR2 FQNEAQ. V was cut by 5 bases and J by 3 bases, with 23 bases left in between. The CDR3 has 17 residues. The CDR3 coding sequence is TGTGCCAGCAGCCCGTCCGATGATATCTGGGCCCGCTACGAGCAGTACTTC. It translates to CASSPSDDIWARYEQYF.

CDR3 DNA sequence: TGTGCCAGCTGGATGAGCTCCTACAATGAGCAGTTCTTC. Protein sequence: CASWMSSYNEQFF. V usage is TRBV6-1 and J usage is TRBJ2-1; D call uncertain. CDR1 is MNHNS and CDR2 is SASEGT in the germline V gene. CDR3 length: 13 residues. Trimming took off 8 bases at V and 0 bases at J, with 8 bases between the two ends.

The chain carries TRBV6-1 and TRBJ2-7, with a tentative D call TRBD1 (5 bases). V lost 8 bases, J lost 5 bases, and 13 bases lay in between. The CDR3 is 12 amino acids. The V gene's germline CDR1 is MNHNS and CDR2 SASEGT. The CDR3 DNA sequence: TGTGCCAGCCAATTCGGACACAACGAGCAGTACTTC. This encodes CASQFGHNEQYF.

This rearrangement joins TRBV18 to TRBJ2-5; no clear D gene. The CDR3 runs to 13 residues. V was trimmed by 8 bases and J by 2 bases, leaving 12 bases between them. CDR1 is KGHSH, CDR2 LQKENI, per germline. The CDR3 DNA reads TGTGCCAGCCTAGATGGCGATCAAGAGACCCAGTACTTC. Translated, it gives CASLDGDQETQYF.